This T cell receptor beta chain was sequenced for a study of beta chain features in type 1 diabetes. The whole isolated RNA underwent reverse transcription, so sequencing captured expressed TCRB transcripts. Assay: immunoSEQ multiplex PCR; the TCRdb copy retains only in-frame clones and omits some. The data contain fewer than 400,000 clones, 6.5% to 10% of them singletons. This clone showed up just a few times. Antigen unknown. CDR1 is SGHRS and CDR2 is YFSETQ in the germline V gene. The CDR3 runs 14 residues. The J segment lost 4 bases and the V segment lost 4 bases, leaving 7 bases of the junction unmatched. Study-wide findings and caveats: Relative to healthy donors, patients appeared to have naive, central memory and Treg TCRB repertoires that were more similar.

Input material: central memory CD4+ T cells from blood. The sequence was obtained from a woman between 18 and 30 years old in good health. This sequence joins TRBV5-1 and TRBJ2-5, with TRBD1 identical over 7 bases. As DNA, the CDR3 is TGCGCCAGCAGCGCTACAGGGGTTGGAGAGACCCAGTACTTC. This encodes CASSATGVGETQYF.